This TCR beta chain was sequenced for a study of blood T cell repertoires in COVID-19. Study-wide background: The United States, Italy and Spain supplied acute and convalescent COVID-19 samples. T cells, B-cell-depleted T cells, or PBMCs provided the cDNA or gDNA that served as material.

How the authors handled the data: Estimated nucleated cell counts came from reference gene primer amplification. Profiled with immunoSEQ multiplex PCR; TCRdb holds only in-frame clones, not every one. The DNA was the basis for D and trimming; V, J and clone size are from that table. The table records about 240,000 clones, approximately 90% of them present only once. The V gene end was trimmed by 6 bases and the J gene end by 8 bases; junction bases not matched to a gene: 8. CDR1 and CDR2 (germline): MNHEY, SVGAGI. The CDR3 contains 15 residues. This sequence originates from a woman in her 30s who had recovered from COVID-19. Sequenced: PBMCs or T cells enriched from blood (not recorded which). The chain employs TRBV6-5 and TRBJ2-1, with 12 bases that match TRBD2. The CDR3 loop reads CASRRLAGDGHEQFF. The CDR3 bases are TGTGCCAGCAGGAGACTAGCGGGAGACGGTCATGAGCAGTTCTTC.